These T cell receptor beta chains were read from a single sample in a study of cytomegalovirus exposure and HLA in healthy donors. Repertoires were generated with immunoSEQ multiplex PCR, while TCRdb's copy carries only in-frame clones and drops some. Here the sample spans roughly 150,000 clones, roughly 79% being singletons. Sequencing was carried out using PBMCs. These receptor sequences come from a man aged 30 to 45 in good health and CMV-seronegative. The CDR3 runs from the conserved cysteine through the conserved F or W. D genes are given only for firm matches. Clone size, where shown, is once, few, many, or a class for clones that have expanded.

d_call: TRBD2; j_call: TRBJ2-7; clone_size: -; v_call: TRBV28; cdr3_aa: CASSQPTSGRALYEQYF; cdr3_nt: TGTGCCAGCAGTCAACCAACTAGCGGGAGGGCCCTCTACGAGCAGTACTTC
d_call: -; j_call: TRBJ2-7; clone_size: -; v_call: TRBV7-8; cdr3_aa: CASSLAGSLYYEQYF; cdr3_nt: TGTGCCAGCAGCTTAGCGGGCAGCCTATACTACGAGCAGTACTTC
d_call: TRBD1; j_call: TRBJ1-3; clone_size: once; v_call: TRBV30; cdr3_aa: CAWSLDRAGNTIYF; cdr3_nt: TGTGCCTGGAGCCTAGACAGGGCTGGAAACACCATATATTTT
d_call: -; j_call: TRBJ2-7; clone_size: once; v_call: TRBV7-6; cdr3_aa: CASSLASGAEQYF; cdr3_nt: TGTGCCAGCAGCTTAGCGAGCGGTGCCGAGCAGTACTTC
d_call: -; j_call: TRBJ1-3; clone_size: -; v_call: TRBV6-5; cdr3_aa: CASNSGSSGNTIYF; cdr3_nt: TGTGCCAGCAACTCGGGAAGCTCTGGAAACACCATATATTTT
d_call: -; j_call: TRBJ1-2; clone_size: once; v_call: TRBV19; cdr3_aa: CASSPGGAVYGYTF; cdr3_nt: TGTGCCAGTAGTCCAGGCGGGGCCGTCTATGGCTACACCTTC
d_call: -; j_call: TRBJ2-1; clone_size: -; v_call: TRBV9; cdr3_aa: CASSVGGTNNEQFF; cdr3_nt: TGTGCCAGCAGCGTAGGCGGTACAAACAATGAGCAGTTCTTC
d_call: TRBD1; j_call: TRBJ2-1; clone_size: -; v_call: TRBV15; cdr3_aa: CATSRDSGTASYNEQFF; cdr3_nt: TGTGCCACCAGCAGAGATAGTGGGACAGCCTCCTACAATGAGCAGTTCTTC
d_call: TRBD1; j_call: TRBJ2-7; clone_size: -; v_call: TRBV19; cdr3_aa: CASRDRSAYEQYF; cdr3_nt: TGTGCCAGTCGGGACAGGTCGGCCTACGAGCAGTACTTC
d_call: -; j_call: TRBJ2-5; clone_size: -; v_call: TRBV28; cdr3_aa: CASSFQGLQETQYF; cdr3_nt: TGTGCCAGCAGTTTTCAGGGATTACAAGAGACCCAGTACTTC
d_call: TRBD2; j_call: TRBJ2-2; clone_size: -; v_call: TRBV9; cdr3_aa: CASSVVSGGTGELFF; cdr3_nt: TGTGCCAGCAGCGTAGTTAGCGGGGGTACCGGGGAGCTGTTTTTT
d_call: -; j_call: TRBJ1-6; clone_size: -; v_call: TRBV30; cdr3_aa: CAWSVLGGKNSPLHF; cdr3_nt: TGTGCCTGGAGTGTGCTGGGGGGGAAGAATTCACCCCTCCACTTT
d_call: TRBD1; j_call: TRBJ2-5; clone_size: once; v_call: TRBV2; cdr3_aa: CASSELGTGVETQYF; cdr3_nt: TGTGCCAGCAGTGAACTTGGGACAGGGGTGGAGACCCAGTACTTC
d_call: -; j_call: TRBJ2-7; clone_size: -; v_call: TRBV20-1; cdr3_aa: CSAGTKEQYF; cdr3_nt: TGCAGTGCTGGGACAAAAGAGCAGTACTTC
d_call: -; j_call: TRBJ1-3; clone_size: few; v_call: TRBV28; cdr3_aa: CASTRGGSGNTIYF; cdr3_nt: TGTGCCAGCACCAGGGGCGGCTCTGGAAACACCATATATTTT
d_call: TRBD2; j_call: TRBJ2-7; clone_size: many; v_call: TRBV25-1; cdr3_aa: CASGLAGFYEQYF; cdr3_nt: TGTGCCAGCGGACTAGCGGGGTTCTACGAGCAGTACTTC